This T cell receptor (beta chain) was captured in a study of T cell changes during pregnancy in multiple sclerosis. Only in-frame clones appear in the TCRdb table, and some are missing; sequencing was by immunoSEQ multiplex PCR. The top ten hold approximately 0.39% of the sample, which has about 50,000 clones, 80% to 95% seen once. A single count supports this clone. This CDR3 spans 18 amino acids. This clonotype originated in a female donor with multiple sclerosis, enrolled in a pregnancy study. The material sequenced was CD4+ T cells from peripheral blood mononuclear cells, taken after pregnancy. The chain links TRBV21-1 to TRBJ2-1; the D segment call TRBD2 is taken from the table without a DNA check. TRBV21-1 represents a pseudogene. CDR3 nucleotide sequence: TGTGCCAGCAGCAAGGTCGCTAGCGGGAAGGGTTCCTACAATGAGCAGTTCTTC. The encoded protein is CASSKVASGKGSYNEQFF.